The 18 T cell receptor beta chains below were found in one sample sequenced in a study of blood T cell repertoires in COVID-19. TCRdb's copy holds only in-frame clones and misses some; the assay was immunoSEQ multiplex PCR. The repertoire has a few hundred thousand clones, 88% of them found once; the top ten carry about 1%. Sequencing was performed on peripheral blood. These receptors all come from a woman aged 40-49 years who had recovered from COVID-19.

The V gene is TRBV4-1, the J gene TRBJ2-1; 10 bases match TRBD2. The CDR3 is 13 amino acids. Germline values: CDR1 MGHRA, CDR2 YSYEKL. After removal of 8 bases from V and 5 bases from J, the junction contained 3 bases not matched to a gene. As DNA, the CDR3 is TGCGCCAGCGGCGGACTAGCGGACAATGAGCAGTTCTTC. Translating gives CASGGLADNEQFF.

The chain couples TRBV9 to TRBJ2-3; TRBD2 is a possible D gene (6 bases). Germline V CDR1 and CDR2: SGDLS, YYNGEE. V lost 0 bases to trimming and J lost 6 bases, with 14 bases between them. The CDR3 has 15 amino acids. Written as DNA, the CDR3 is TGTGCCAGCAGCGTAGTGGGGGGAGTCAGGGATACGCAGTATTTT. Its protein is CASSVVGGVRDTQYF.

The J gene is TRBJ2-1, the V gene TRBV5-1; 7 positions match TRBD1. Germline CDR1 SGHRS, CDR2 YFSETQ. The junction had 9 bases not matched to a gene; V was cut back by 3 bases and J by 6 bases. This CDR3 is 15 amino acids long. CDR3 loop: CASSSHRGVGNEQFF. CDR3 bases: TGCGCCAGCAGCTCCCACAGGGGCGTGGGCAATGAGCAGTTCTTC.

CDR3 DNA sequence: TGTGCCAGCCAGAGAACAGGGTTATTCCGCTACACCTTC. It translates to CASQRTGLFRYTF. The chain links TRBV2 to TRBJ1-2, with D perhaps matching TRBD1 (6 bases). V gave up 8 bases and J gave up 9 bases, with 19 bases separating them. Germline lookup yields CDR1 SNHLY and CDR2 FYNNEI. This CDR3 region has 13 residues.

This chain joins TRBV4-3 and TRBJ1-6; D unclear. Germline CDR1 reads LGHNA; CDR2 reads YSLEER. Trimming removed 1 base at V and 8 bases at J, with 15 bases between. CDR3 length: 16 residues. DNA for the CDR3: TGCGCCAGCAGCCAAGGGGGTGTAGTGCGGGATTCACCCCTCCACTTT. Translated: CASSQGGVVRDSPLHF.

The CDR3 spells CASGDSPPEQYV. The CDR3 DNA follows: TGTGCCAGCGGGGACTCCCCACCCGAGCAGTACGTC. The chain joins TRBV6-5 to TRBJ2-7, with D possibly being TRBD2 (6 bases). Germline CDR1 and CDR2: MNHEY and SVGAGI. This CDR3 contains 12 residues. Between the trimmed V and J ends, which lost 8 bases and 6 bases, there was a span of 14 bases.

This chain uses TRBV3-1 (or the pseudogene TRBV3-2) with TRBJ2-2; the D gene is possibly TRBD1 (5 bases). This CDR3 contains 14 residues. Germline V gene sequence: CDR1 LGHDT, CDR2 YNNKEL (reference sequence). V shed 1 base and J shed 6 bases, with 9 bases lying between them. Here the CDR3 reads CASSQGDSPGELFF. Here the CDR3 DNA reads TGTGCCAGCAGCCAAGGCGACAGCCCCGGGGAGCTGTTTTTT.

The genes are TRBV4-1 and TRBJ2-1; perhaps TRBD2 as D (7 bases). The CDR3 spans 16 residues. The germline V gene has CDR1 MGHRA and CDR2 YSYEKL. V shed 1 base and J shed 5 bases, with 15 bases lying between them. DNA of the CDR3: TGCGCCAGCAGCCAAGGTCAGGGGACTACACACAATGAGCAGTTCTTC. It codes for CASSQGQGTTHNEQFF.

The chain recombines TRBV11-3 with TRBJ2-1, with 8 bases that match TRBD2. Germline CDR1 and CDR2: SGHNT and YENEEA. V was clipped by 4 bases and J by 0 bases; unmatched bases: 11. CDR3 size: 18 residues. The CDR3 is CASSSHLGAGGSYNEQFF. The CDR3 region has the DNA TGTGCCAGCAGCTCGCATCTTGGGGCGGGGGGCTCCTACAATGAGCAGTTCTTC.

The chain has TRBV6-5 and TRBJ1-5; 8 bases are shared with TRBD1. Germline V gene sequence: CDR1 MNHEY, CDR2 SVGAGI. V was pared by 5 bases and J by 3 bases, with 3 bases of the junction left unmatched. The CDR3 extends over 14 amino acids. CDR3 DNA sequence: TGTGCCAGCAGTCGGACAGGGCCCAATCAGCCCCAGCATTTT. Its translation: CASSRTGPNQPQHF.

The J gene is TRBJ2-5, the V gene TRBV30; 10 positions match TRBD1. There are 15 residues in the CDR3. Germline loops: CDR1 GTSNPN, CDR2 SVGIG (reference sequence). J gave up 5 bases and V 0 bases, and 6 bases lay outside the gene matches. CDR3 bases: TGTGCCTGGAGTGTAGGGACAGGGGTTGGCGAGACCCAGTACTTC. It specifies CAWSVGTGVGETQYF.

DNA of the CDR3: TGTGCTTCCCGCCGGACAGTCACTGAAGCTTTCTTT. Protein: CASRRTVTEAFF. The J gene is TRBJ1-1, the V gene TRBV30; possible D gene TRBD1, 6 bases. The V gene's germline CDR1 is GTSNPN and CDR2 SVGIG (reference sequence). The CDR3 runs 12 residues. Full variable domain (outside the CDR3, taken from reference TRBV30 and TRBJ1-1): SQTIHQWPATLVQPVGSPLSLECTVEGTSNPNLYWYRQAAGRGLQLLFYSVGIGQISSEVPQNLSASRPQDRQFILSSKKLLLSDSGFYLCASRRTVTEAFFGQGTRLTVV.

With regard to this clone: This sample includes further DNA sequences coding for the same CDR3. This rearrangement joins TRBV9 to TRBJ2-1; 7 bases align to TRBD2. Germline V gives CDR1 SGDLS, CDR2 YYNGEE. Germline trimming cut 0 bases from V and 2 bases from J; bases unmatched to any gene: 2. The CDR3 sequence is 15 residues long. This CDR3 reads CASSVGGGAYNEQFF. The CDR3 bases are TGTGCCAGCAGCGTAGGTGGGGGGGCCTACAATGAGCAGTTCTTC.

The V and J genes are TRBV24-1 and TRBJ2-2; no clear D. The CDR3 consists of 13 residues. Germline-derived CDR1 and CDR2 are KGHDR and SFDVKD. The V end was cut by 3 bases, the J end by 5 bases, with 6 bases between. Here the CDR3 reads CATSDPFTGELFF. The CDR3 DNA reads as TGTGCCACCAGTGATCCCTTTACCGGGGAGCTGTTTTTT.

The count of this clone is one. The chain employs TRBV12-3 or TRBV12-4 and TRBJ1-2; a possible D gene is TRBD1 (6 bases). This CDR3 comprises 13 residues. V lost 7 bases to trimming and J lost 2 bases, with 11 bases between them. The CDR3 DNA reads TGTGCCAGCAACGAGCAGGGGAACTATGGCTACACCTTC. Residues: CASNEQGNYGYTF.

The chain combines TRBV7-6 with TRBJ2-1; 11 bases are a match to TRBD2. V trimming: 1 base; J trimming: 2 bases; junction bases outside the gene matches: 10. The CDR3 is made up of 19 amino acids. The germline gives CDR1 SGHVS, CDR2 FNYEAQ. CDR3 protein: CASSLVAGGPEITYNEQFF. Here the CDR3 DNA reads TGTGCCAGCAGCTTAGTAGCGGGAGGGCCAGAGATCACCTACAATGAGCAGTTCTTC.

The rearrangement links TRBV11-3 to TRBJ2-2, with a tentative D call TRBD1 (5 bases). CDR1 and CDR2 (germline): SGHNT, YENEEA. Trimming took 6 bases from V and 2 from J, leaving 19 bases between them. There are 17 residues in the CDR3. CDR3 sequence: CASSTRGQGTNTGELFF. The CDR3 DNA sequence: TGTGCCAGCAGTACACGTGGGCAGGGAACCAACACCGGGGAGCTGTTTTTT.

V and J are TRBV7-2 and TRBJ1-2, with 8 bases that match TRBD1. Germline V gene data show CDR1 as SGHTA and CDR2 as FQGNSA. The V and J ends lost 0 bases and 7 bases, in that order; junction bases with no gene match: 10. CDR3 length: 16 amino acids. The CDR3 DNA reads TGTGCCAGCAGCTTAGCAAGCAGGGGGCATTCGAGTGGCTACACCTTC. It translates to CASSLASRGHSSGYTF.